This is a list of T cell receptor beta chains from one sample in a study of blood T cell repertoires in COVID-19. Clones were read by immunoSEQ multiplex PCR, and TCRdb kept only the in-frame ones, dropping some. This table holds about 50,000 clones, approximately 87% found once. Sequenced material: peripheral blood. These receptors all come from a woman at least 80 years old with COVID-19, enrolled during active disease. CDR3s include the opening cysteine and the closing phenylalanine or tryptophan. Fields, in order: D gene, clone size, J gene, V gene, CDR3 DNA, CDR3 protein. D genes are given only for firm matches. Clone size appears in some rows only: once, few, many, or a class for an expanded clone.

d_gene: TRBD1
abundance: NA
j_gene: TRBJ2-7
v_gene: TRBV9
CDR3nt: TGTGCCAGCAGCGTAGGACAGGGTGTCCCCTACGAGCAGTACTTC
CDR3aa: CASSVGQGVPYEQYF

d_gene: NA
abundance: once
j_gene: TRBJ1-1
v_gene: TRBV5-1
CDR3nt: TGCGCCAGCAGCCGTGTGTCGGGGAATGACGCTGAAGCTTTCTTT
CDR3aa: CASSRVSGNDAEAFF

d_gene: TRBD2
abundance: few
j_gene: TRBJ2-7
v_gene: TRBV28
CDR3nt: TGTGCCAGCAGTTTAGGGACTAGCGGGACCCACGAGCAGTACTTC
CDR3aa: CASSLGTSGTHEQYF

d_gene: NA
abundance: NA
j_gene: TRBJ2-5
v_gene: TRBV24-1
CDR3nt: TGTGCCACCAGTGATTTGGGGGACTCCCAAGAGACCCAGTACTTC
CDR3aa: CATSDLGDSQETQYF

d_gene: NA
abundance: NA
j_gene: TRBJ2-2
v_gene: TRBV4-2
CDR3nt: TGTGCCAGCAGCCAAGATATCACTCCATCCGGGGAGCTGTTTTTT
CDR3aa: CASSQDITPSGELFF

d_gene: NA
abundance: NA
j_gene: TRBJ1-1
v_gene: TRBV6-5
CDR3nt: TGTGCCAGCAGTCAGGTGGGGGCTGGGAACACTGAAGCTTTCTTT
CDR3aa: CASSQVGAGNTEAFF

d_gene: NA
abundance: NA
j_gene: TRBJ1-3
v_gene: TRBV5-1
CDR3nt: TGCGCCAGCAGCTTTCACTCTGGAAACACCATATATTTT
CDR3aa: CASSFHSGNTIYF

d_gene: TRBD1
abundance: NA
j_gene: TRBJ1-5
v_gene: TRBV28
CDR3nt: TGTGCCAGCAGTTTAGTACAGGGGAGTCAGCCCCAGCATTTT
CDR3aa: CASSLVQGSQPQHF

d_gene: TRBD1
abundance: NA
j_gene: TRBJ1-1
v_gene: TRBV5-1
CDR3nt: TGCGCCAGCAGCGTTAACCGGGACAGGGGTAACACTGAAGCTTTCTTT
CDR3aa: CASSVNRDRGNTEAFF

d_gene: TRBD2
abundance: NA
j_gene: TRBJ2-7
v_gene: TRBV27
CDR3nt: TGTGCCAGCAGTTTCTCCGGCGGGAGGCCCATCGCCAGCTCCTACGAGCAGTACTTC
CDR3aa: CASSFSGGRPIASSYEQYF

d_gene: NA
abundance: NA
j_gene: TRBJ2-1
v_gene: TRBV20-1
CDR3nt: TGCAGTGCTAGTCGCGGTGGCTCCTACAATGAGCAGTTCTTC
CDR3aa: CSASRGGSYNEQFF

d_gene: NA
abundance: NA
j_gene: TRBJ2-7
v_gene: TRBV7-6
CDR3nt: TGTGCCAGCAGCTTAGGAGGGTTGGACGAGCAGTACTTC
CDR3aa: CASSLGGLDEQYF

d_gene: TRBD2
abundance: NA
j_gene: TRBJ2-1
v_gene: TRBV5-8
CDR3nt: TGTGCCAGCAGCCGGCTAGCGGGAGGGCCCTATGAGCAGTTCTTC
CDR3aa: CASSRLAGGPYEQFF

d_gene: NA
abundance: NA
j_gene: TRBJ2-1
v_gene: TRBV27
CDR3nt: TGTGCCAGCAGTTTATCCCCCGGGGCGGGGTACAATGAGCAGTTCTTC
CDR3aa: CASSLSPGAGYNEQFF

d_gene: NA
abundance: NA
j_gene: TRBJ1-5
v_gene: TRBV20-1
CDR3nt: TGCAGTGCTAGCAGGGATCAGCCCCAGCATTTT
CDR3aa: CSASRDQPQHF

d_gene: TRBD1
abundance: NA
j_gene: TRBJ2-7
v_gene: TRBV2
CDR3nt: TGTGCCAGCAGTAATGGACAGGGGGCGAGGTACGAGCAGTACTTC
CDR3aa: CASSNGQGARYEQYF

d_gene: NA
abundance: NA
j_gene: TRBJ1-2
v_gene: TRBV5-1
CDR3nt: TGCGCCAGCAGCGCGAACGACTATGGCTACACCTTC
CDR3aa: CASSANDYGYTF

d_gene: NA
abundance: NA
j_gene: TRBJ1-1
v_gene: TRBV11-3
CDR3nt: TGTGCCAGCAGCTTAGCGCCGGACACTGAAGCTTTCTTT
CDR3aa: CASSLAPDTEAFF

d_gene: NA
abundance: NA
j_gene: TRBJ1-1
v_gene: TRBV5-6
CDR3nt: TGTGCCAGCAGCTTCCGATCAGGGGCTATCGTGGCTTTCTTT
CDR3aa: CASSFRSGAIVAFF

d_gene: NA
abundance: NA
j_gene: TRBJ2-1
v_gene: TRBV5-1
CDR3nt: TGCGCCAGCAGCTTGCACGTAACGAGTAGCAATGAGCAGTTCTTC
CDR3aa: CASSLHVTSSNEQFF

d_gene: TRBD1
abundance: NA
j_gene: TRBJ1-5
v_gene: TRBV6-5
CDR3nt: TGTGCCAGCACTAGGGACAGTTATAGCAATCAGCCCCAGCATTTT
CDR3aa: CASTRDSYSNQPQHF

d_gene: NA
abundance: NA
j_gene: TRBJ1-1
v_gene: TRBV3-1/TRBV3-2
CDR3nt: TGTGCCAGCAGCCACGCCGGACTATGGGCTTTCTTT
CDR3aa: CASSHAGLWAFF

d_gene: TRBD1
abundance: NA
j_gene: TRBJ1-2
v_gene: TRBV2
CDR3nt: TGTGCCAGCAGACTCCGACAGGGGGCTCGTAGCTACACCTTC
CDR3aa: CASRLRQGARSYTF

d_gene: NA
abundance: NA
j_gene: TRBJ1-6
v_gene: TRBV18
CDR3nt: TGTGCCAGCTCACCAACAGGGAATAATTCACCCCTCCACTTT
CDR3aa: CASSPTGNNSPLHF

d_gene: TRBD2
abundance: NA
j_gene: TRBJ2-3
v_gene: TRBV5-8
CDR3nt: TGTGCCAGCAGCTTACTAGCGGGGGCCATCACAGATACGCAGTATTTT
CDR3aa: CASSLLAGAITDTQYF

d_gene: NA
abundance: NA
j_gene: TRBJ1-1
v_gene: TRBV12-3/TRBV12-4
CDR3nt: TGTGCCAGCAGTTTAGCGGGGGCCACTGAAGCTTTCTTT
CDR3aa: CASSLAGATEAFF

d_gene: TRBD1
abundance: NA
j_gene: TRBJ2-7
v_gene: TRBV7-3
CDR3nt: TGTGCCAGCAGCTTAAATTCCCCCGGGACAGGGGATGGGGAGCAGTACTTC
CDR3aa: CASSLNSPGTGDGEQYF

d_gene: NA
abundance: NA
j_gene: TRBJ2-5
v_gene: TRBV2
CDR3nt: TGTGCCAGCAGTCAGATTATCGGGGCCCAGTACTTC
CDR3aa: CASSQIIGAQYF

d_gene: NA
abundance: NA
j_gene: TRBJ1-6
v_gene: TRBV27
CDR3nt: TGTGCCAGCAGTTTAATCCCCCGACAGAAGACACCCCTCCACTTT
CDR3aa: CASSLIPRQKTPLHF

d_gene: TRBD1
abundance: NA
j_gene: TRBJ1-2
v_gene: TRBV5-5
CDR3nt: TGTGCCAGCAGCTCCCCGGGACAGGGAAGCTATGGCTACACCTTC
CDR3aa: CASSSPGQGSYGYTF

d_gene: NA
abundance: NA
j_gene: TRBJ2-1
v_gene: TRBV7-8
CDR3nt: TGTGCCAGCAGCCTCACAGGGAGCTCCTACAATGAGCAGTTCTTC
CDR3aa: CASSLTGSSYNEQFF

d_gene: TRBD2
abundance: NA
j_gene: TRBJ2-1
v_gene: TRBV5-1
CDR3nt: TGCGCCAGCAGCTTGGAAGGACTAGCGGGCTATGAGCAGTTCTTC
CDR3aa: CASSLEGLAGYEQFF

d_gene: NA
abundance: few
j_gene: TRBJ1-1
v_gene: TRBV11-3
CDR3nt: TGTGCCAGCAGCCGCAGGGAGAACACTGAAGCTTTCTTT
CDR3aa: CASSRRENTEAFF

d_gene: NA
abundance: NA
j_gene: TRBJ1-4
v_gene: TRBV3-1/TRBV3-2
CDR3nt: TGTGCCAGCAGCCAGCGGGATGGGCAACAGATTAATGAAAAACTGTTTTTT
CDR3aa: CASSQRDGQQINEKLFF

d_gene: TRBD1
abundance: NA
j_gene: TRBJ1-5
v_gene: TRBV27
CDR3nt: TGTGCCAGCAGTCCCTCCGGGACAGGGGGTAGCAATCAGCCCCAGCATTTT
CDR3aa: CASSPSGTGGSNQPQHF

d_gene: TRBD1
abundance: NA
j_gene: TRBJ2-3
v_gene: TRBV29-1
CDR3nt: TGCAGCGCCCGGGGACAGGGAGGGACAGATACGCAGTATTTT
CDR3aa: CSARGQGGTDTQYF

d_gene: NA
abundance: few
j_gene: TRBJ2-7
v_gene: TRBV28
CDR3nt: TGTGCCAGCAGTTCGCATAGCTCCTACGAGCAGTACTTC
CDR3aa: CASSSHSSYEQYF

d_gene: NA
abundance: few
j_gene: TRBJ1-5
v_gene: TRBV27
CDR3nt: TGTGCCAGCAGTTTAGGGCAGGGTAGGAGTCAGCCCCAGCATTTT
CDR3aa: CASSLGQGRSQPQHF

d_gene: TRBD1
abundance: NA
j_gene: TRBJ1-2
v_gene: TRBV28
CDR3nt: TGTGCCAGCAGCGGACAGGGGACACACTATGGCTACACCTTC
CDR3aa: CASSGQGTHYGYTF

d_gene: NA
abundance: NA
j_gene: TRBJ1-1
v_gene: TRBV7-9
CDR3nt: TGTGCCAGCAGCCCCCCCCAGGCCCAGAACACTGAAGCTTTCTTT
CDR3aa: CASSPPQAQNTEAFF

d_gene: NA
abundance: once
j_gene: TRBJ2-3
v_gene: TRBV5-1
CDR3nt: TGCGCCAGCAGCTTGGTAGGCGGTAGCACAGATACGCAGTATTTT
CDR3aa: CASSLVGGSTDTQYF

d_gene: TRBD2
abundance: NA
j_gene: TRBJ2-4
v_gene: TRBV6-2/TRBV6-3
CDR3nt: TGTGCCAGCACCCCTGGGGGACTAGCGGGAGGGCTGGCCAAAAACATTCAGTACTTC
CDR3aa: CASTPGGLAGGLAKNIQYF

d_gene: TRBD2
abundance: few
j_gene: TRBJ2-3
v_gene: TRBV2
CDR3nt: TGTGCCAGCAGTGATGGGCGGGGGGGGTCAGATACGCAGTATTTT
CDR3aa: CASSDGRGGSDTQYF

d_gene: NA
abundance: NA
j_gene: TRBJ2-3
v_gene: TRBV10-1
CDR3nt: TGCGCCAGCAGTGAGGACGCATCCAGGTCGCAGTATTTT
CDR3aa: CASSEDASRSQYF

d_gene: NA
abundance: NA
j_gene: TRBJ1-5
v_gene: TRBV27
CDR3nt: TGTGCCAGCAGTTTGAGAGAAAATCAGCCCCAGCATTTT
CDR3aa: CASSLRENQPQHF

d_gene: TRBD1
abundance: NA
j_gene: TRBJ1-1
v_gene: TRBV28
CDR3nt: TGTGCCAGCAGTAGAGGTCGACAGGGGTCTGAAGCTTTCTTT
CDR3aa: CASSRGRQGSEAFF

d_gene: NA
abundance: NA
j_gene: TRBJ2-2
v_gene: TRBV18
CDR3nt: TGTGCCAGCTCAACGGGGAGTCCGACTAGCACCGGGGAGCTGTTTTTT
CDR3aa: CASSTGSPTSTGELFF